These 17 T cell receptor beta chains share one sample of origin, sequenced in a study of identical twins. MiXCR was run by TCRdb on the 5' RACE reads, yielding one entry per CDR3 protein. This sample has approximately 890,000 distinct CDR3 sequences, with approximately 13% found just once. This same sample was also taken into another study, of yellow fever vaccine responses in identical twins.

The sequencing input was PBMCs. Source of these receptors: a woman aged 18-29 years in good health.

The V gene is TRBV24-1, the J gene TRBJ2-5; D possibly corresponds to TRBD2 (6 bases). This CDR3 is built from 16 residues. Germline assignment: CDR1 KGHDR and CDR2 SFDVKD. The germline V and J ends were trimmed by 2 bases and 2 bases, with 14 bases remaining between them. The CDR3 reads CATSDSSEEGQETQYF. The CDR3 DNA reads as TGTGCCACCAGTGATTCGTCGGAGGAGGGACAAGAGACCCAGTACTTC.

A few counts support this clonotype. The chain joins TRBV5-1 to TRBJ2-5, with D tentatively TRBD2 (6 bases). CDR1 and CDR2 (germline): SGHRS, YFSETQ. CDR3 length equals 14 residues. V lost 1 base and J lost 5, with 12 bases in between. DNA for the CDR3: TGCGCCAGCAGCTTGAAGGGACTGGATGAGACCCAGTACTTC. Translation gives CASSLKGLDETQYF. Filled out from reference TRBV5-1 and TRBJ2-5, the complete variable domain reads KAGVTQTPRYLIKTRGQQVTLSCSPISGHRSVSWYQQTPGQGLQFLFEYFSETQRNKGNFPGRFSGRQFSNSRSEMNVSTLELGDSALYLCASSLKGLDETQYFGPGTRLLVL.

V usage is TRBV5-1 and J usage is TRBJ1-1; the D is unclear. This CDR3 region has 13 residues. The V end lost 5 bases, the J end lost 0 bases, and 8 bases lay between the germline ends. The germline gives CDR1 SGHRS, CDR2 YFSETQ. CDR3 in amino acids: CASRRALNTEAFF. CDR3 DNA: TGCGCCAGCAGGAGGGCCCTGAACACTGAAGCTTTCTTT.

This clonotype has a handful of counts. The chain's CDR3 is CASRLRDTQYF. In DNA form, the CDR3 reads TGTGCCAGCAGACTCCGGGATACGCAGTATTTT. This chain links TRBV12-3 or TRBV12-4 with TRBJ2-3; D is ambiguous. The CDR3 has 11 residues. The V gene lost 6 bases and the J gene lost 6 bases, with 7 bases spanning the gap.

This clonotype has more than one count but fewer than ten. The chain joins TRBV15 to TRBJ2-3; TRBD2 matches at 11 bases. V shed 0 bases, J shed 8 bases, and the junction held 10 bases outside the gene matches. The CDR3 length is 17 residues. From germline, CDR1 is LNHNV and CDR2 YYDKDF (reference sequence). In DNA, the CDR3 is TGTGCCACCAGCAGAGATCCTAGCGGGGGGCTATTGGGTACGCAGTATTTT. It translates to CATSRDPSGGLLGTQYF.

Many counts were recorded for this clonotype. V gene TRBV28 combines with J gene TRBJ1-5; 9 bases fit TRBD1. The germline V gene encodes CDR1 MDHEN and CDR2 SYDVKM. The CDR3 totals 18 residues. V trimming: 3 bases; J trimming: 2 bases; junction bases outside the gene matches: 11. The CDR3 coding sequence is TGTGCCAGCAGTTTGTCGGACAGGGGCTGGGGGGGCAATCAGCCCCAGCATTTT. It encodes CASSLSDRGWGGNQPQHF.

At least ten counts were recorded for this clonotype. The chain has TRBV5-1 and TRBJ2-2, with 7 bases that match TRBD1. Germline loops: CDR1 SGHRS, CDR2 YFSETQ. The junction had 12 bases not matched to a gene; V was cut back by 4 bases and J by 6 bases. This CDR3 comprises 16 residues. The DNA for the CDR3 is TGCGCCAGCAGCCTCGTTCAGGGCCAGGGGGCCGGGGAGCTGTTTTTT. It codes for CASSLVQGQGAGELFF.

This clonotype was detected a few times. V usage is TRBV28 and J usage is TRBJ2-7; TRBD1 aligns across 8 bases. The germline gives CDR1 MDHEN, CDR2 SYDVKM. CDR3 length: 16 residues. The V and J ends lost 2 bases and 2 bases, in that order; junction bases with no gene match: 8. CDR3 protein: CASSLPTGGKAYEQYF. The CDR3 bases are TGTGCCAGCAGTTTACCAACAGGGGGTAAAGCCTACGAGCAGTACTTC.

Ten or more counts support this clonotype. The chain employs TRBV7-9 and TRBJ2-5; D may correspond to TRBD1 or TRBD2 (5 bases each). The CDR3 runs to 14 residues. V was cut by 6 bases and J by 4 bases, with 15 bases left in between. Germline V lookup: CDR1 SEHNR, CDR2 FQNEAQ (reference sequence). The CDR3 reads CASSLGPLGETQYF. CDR3 nucleotide sequence: TGTGCCAGCAGTTTGGGACCTCTTGGAGAGACCCAGTACTTC. Drawing the rest from reference TRBV7-9 and TRBJ2-5, the complete variable domain is DTGVSQNPRHKITKRGQNVTFRCDPISEHNRLYWYRQTLGQGPEFLTYFQNEAQLEKSRLLSDRFSAERPKGSFSTLEIQRTEQGDSAMYLCASSLGPLGETQYFGPGTRLLVL.

This clonotype was seen just once. Likely a read error: the CDR3 ends without its conserved phenylalanine or tryptophan. No DNA is shown, since the ends of the CDR3 on it are uncertain; the CDR3 is the one TCRdb lists. This chain uses TRBV1 with TRBJ1-5. TRBV1 is classified as a pseudogene. The CDR3 spans 16 residues, counting both ends. The CDR3 is CTSSQDTALHNQPHPV.

This rearrangement joins TRBV5-1 to TRBJ2-1, with TRBD2 identical over 7 bases. Germline V lookup: CDR1 SGHRS, CDR2 YFSETQ. The ends lost 4 bases at V and 8 bases at J; junction bases unmatched: 12. The CDR3 spans 15 residues. In DNA, the CDR3 is TGCGCCAGCAGCCGATTGGGCGGGAGTTCCGATGAGCAGTTCTTC. Translated, it gives CASSRLGGSSDEQFF.

This clonotype appeared many times. CDR3 nucleotides: TGTGCCATCAATCAGCGGGGGGGAGGCACAGATACGCAGTATTTT. Its protein product is CAINQRGGGTDTQYF. This chain connects TRBV10-3 to TRBJ2-3; 10 nucleotides line up with TRBD2. V lost 7 bases, J lost 1 base, and 5 bases stayed unmatched. The CDR3 has 15 residues. Per germline, CDR1 ENHRY and CDR2 SYGVKD.

The CDR3 here is CASIKNQGAGEKLFF. The CDR3 DNA reads TGTGCCAGCATTAAAAACCAGGGGGCCGGGGAAAAACTGTTTTTT. The rearrangement joins TRBV2 to TRBJ1-4, with 8 bases that match TRBD1. CDR3 size: 15 residues. The ends lost 7 bases at V and 8 bases at J; junction bases unmatched: 12. Germline V gives CDR1 SNHLY, CDR2 FYNNEI.

This clonotype appeared a single time. The genes are TRBV4-1 and TRBJ2-2; 11 bases align to TRBD1. The ends lost 3 bases at V and 6 bases at J; junction bases unmatched: 3. CDR1 is MGHRA and CDR2 is YSYEKL in the germline V gene. The CDR3 has 15 amino acids. CDR3 sequence reads: CASSHPGQGAGELFF. In nucleotides, the CDR3 is TGCGCCAGCAGCCACCCGGGACAGGGGGCCGGGGAGCTGTTTTTT.

V usage is TRBV20-1 and J usage is TRBJ2-7; 12 nucleotides line up with TRBD2. The junction had 1 base not matched to a gene; V was cut back by 2 bases and J by 2 bases. There are 14 residues in the CDR3. Germline lookup yields CDR1 DFQATT and CDR2 SNEGSKA (reference sequence). CDR3 nucleotide sequence: TGCAGTGCTAGACGACTAGCGGGGGCCTACGAGCAGTACGTC. The encoded protein is CSARRLAGAYEQYV.

The table lists this clonotype with many counts. The chain employs TRBV12-3 or TRBV12-4 and TRBJ2-2; D is unclear. With 5 bases removed from V and 6 bases from J, the gap between germline ends came to 10 bases. The CDR3 has 13 amino acids. CDR3 amino acids: CASSPRVPGELFF. Here the CDR3 DNA reads TGTGCCAGCAGTCCCCGGGTCCCCGGGGAGCTGTTTTTT.

This clonotype has just a few counts. This rearrangement joins TRBV12-3 or TRBV12-4 to TRBJ2-3; maybe TRBD2 (6 bases). The CDR3 totals 15 residues. V dropped 6 bases and J dropped 0 bases, with 13 bases sitting between them. The CDR3 sequence is CASRDVGSSTDTQYF. CDR3 sequence (DNA): TGTGCCAGCAGAGACGTCGGGAGCAGCACAGATACGCAGTATTTT.